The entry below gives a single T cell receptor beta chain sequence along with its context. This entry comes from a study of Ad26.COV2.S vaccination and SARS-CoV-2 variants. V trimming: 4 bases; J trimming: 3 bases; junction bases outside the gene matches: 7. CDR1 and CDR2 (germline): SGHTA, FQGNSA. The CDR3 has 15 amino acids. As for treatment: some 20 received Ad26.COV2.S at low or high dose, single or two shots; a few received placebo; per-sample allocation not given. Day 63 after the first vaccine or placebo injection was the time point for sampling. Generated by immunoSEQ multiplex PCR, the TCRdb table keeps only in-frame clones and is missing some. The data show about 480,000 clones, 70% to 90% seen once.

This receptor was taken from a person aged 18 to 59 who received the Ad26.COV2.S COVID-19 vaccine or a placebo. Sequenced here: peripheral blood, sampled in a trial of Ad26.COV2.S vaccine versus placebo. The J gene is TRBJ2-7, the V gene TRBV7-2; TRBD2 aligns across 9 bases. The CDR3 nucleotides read TGTGCCAGCAGCTCCTCGGGACTAGCAGTCTACGAGCAGTACTTC. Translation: CASSSSGLAVYEQYF. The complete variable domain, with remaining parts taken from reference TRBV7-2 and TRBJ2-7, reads GAGVSQSPSNKVTEKGKDVELRCDPISGHTALYWYRQSLGQGLEFLIYFQGNSAPDKSGLPSDRFSAERTGGSVSTLTIQRTQQEDSAVYLCASSSSGLAVYEQYFGPGTRLTVT.